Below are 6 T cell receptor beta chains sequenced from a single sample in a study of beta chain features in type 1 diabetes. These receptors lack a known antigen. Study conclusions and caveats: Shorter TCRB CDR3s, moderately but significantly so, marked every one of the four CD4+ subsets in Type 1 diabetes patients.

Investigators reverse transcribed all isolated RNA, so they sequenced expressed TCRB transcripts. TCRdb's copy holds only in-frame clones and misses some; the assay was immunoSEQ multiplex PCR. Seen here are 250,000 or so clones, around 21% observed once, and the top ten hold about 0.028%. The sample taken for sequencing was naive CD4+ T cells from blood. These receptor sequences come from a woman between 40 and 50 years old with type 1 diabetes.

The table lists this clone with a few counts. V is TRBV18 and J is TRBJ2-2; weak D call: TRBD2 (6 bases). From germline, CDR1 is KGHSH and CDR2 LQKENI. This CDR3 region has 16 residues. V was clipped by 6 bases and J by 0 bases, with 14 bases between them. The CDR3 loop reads CASSQQAGTNTGELFF. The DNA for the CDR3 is TGTGCCAGCTCCCAACAGGCGGGGACGAACACCGGGGAGCTGTTTTTT.

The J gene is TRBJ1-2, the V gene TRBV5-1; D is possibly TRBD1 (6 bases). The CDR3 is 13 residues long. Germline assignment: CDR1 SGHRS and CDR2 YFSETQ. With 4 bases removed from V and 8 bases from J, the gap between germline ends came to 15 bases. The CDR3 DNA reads TGCGCCAGCAGCGTCGCGGCAGGGGAAGGCTACACCTTC. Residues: CASSVAAGEGYTF.

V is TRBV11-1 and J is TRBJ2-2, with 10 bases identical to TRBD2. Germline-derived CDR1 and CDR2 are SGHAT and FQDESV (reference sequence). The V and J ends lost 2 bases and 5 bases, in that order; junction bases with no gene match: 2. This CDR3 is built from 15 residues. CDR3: CASSLLGLATGELFF. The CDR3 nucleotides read TGTGCCAGCAGCTTACTGGGACTAGCGACCGGGGAGCTGTTTTTT.

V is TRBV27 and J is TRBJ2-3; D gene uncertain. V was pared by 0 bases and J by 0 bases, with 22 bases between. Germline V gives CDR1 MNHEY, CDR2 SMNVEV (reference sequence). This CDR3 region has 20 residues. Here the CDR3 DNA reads TGTGCCAGCAGTTTATCATTGGTGGGCGTAGGCCCCACTAGCACAGATACGCAGTATTTT. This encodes CASSLSLVGVGPTSTDTQYF.

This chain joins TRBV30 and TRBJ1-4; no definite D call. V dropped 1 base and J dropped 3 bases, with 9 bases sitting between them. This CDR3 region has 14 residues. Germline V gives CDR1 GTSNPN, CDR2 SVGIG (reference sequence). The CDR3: CAWSAPGANEKLFF. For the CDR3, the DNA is TGTGCCTGGAGTGCCCCCGGGGCTAATGAAAAACTGTTTTTT.

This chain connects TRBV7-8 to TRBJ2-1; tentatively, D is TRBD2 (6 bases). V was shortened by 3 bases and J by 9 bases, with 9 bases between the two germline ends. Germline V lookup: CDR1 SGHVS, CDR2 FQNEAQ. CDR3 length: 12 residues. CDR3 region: CASSFSGAEQFF. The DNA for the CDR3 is TGTGCCAGCAGCTTTAGCGGCGCTGAGCAGTTCTTC. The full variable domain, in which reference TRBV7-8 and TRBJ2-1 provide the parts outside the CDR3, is GAGVSQSPRYKVAKRGQDVALRCDPISGHVSLFWYQQALGQGPEFLTYFQNEAQLDKSGLPSDRFFAERPEGSVSTLKIQRTQQEDSAVYLCASSFSGAEQFFGPGTRLTVL.